These 25 T cell receptor beta chains share one sample of origin, sequenced in a study of cytomegalovirus exposure and HLA in healthy donors. Use of 60 Vbeta and 13 Jbeta primers characterized the PCR. Some clones are missing from TCRdb's copy, which holds only in-frame ones; the method was immunoSEQ multiplex PCR. In the table there are roughly 110,000 clones, 70% to 75% of which are singletons. Source material: PBMCs. The source of these receptors is a female donor in good health and CMV-seronegative.

This sequence joins TRBV29-1 and TRBJ2-6; D unclear. This CDR3 contains 14 residues. Germline-derived CDR1 and CDR2 are SQVTM and ANQGSEA. V was trimmed by 4 bases and J by 1 base, leaving 8 bases between them. The CDR3 DNA sequence: TGCAGCGTTGGGAACAGATCTGGGGCCAACGTCCTGACTTTC. Protein: CSVGNRSGANVLTF.

This clone was counted a few times. The chain links TRBV5-6 to TRBJ2-5; the D is unclear. The germline V gene has CDR1 SGHDT and CDR2 YYEEEE. This CDR3 is built from 12 residues. V lost 2 bases and J 5 bases, leaving 7 bases between the germline ends. For the CDR3, the DNA is TGTGCCAGCAGCTTCCTCTCCGAGACCCAGTACTTC. It codes for CASSFLSETQYF. The full variable domain, its missing parts supplied by reference TRBV5-6 and TRBJ2-5, is DAGVTQSPTHLIKTRGQQVTLRCSPKSGHDTVSWYQQALGQGPQFIFQYYEEEERQRGNFPDRFSGHQFPNYSSELNVNALLLGDSALYLCASSFLSETQYFGPGTRLLVL.

The V call is TRBV10-2, the J call TRBJ2-3; TRBD2 aligns across 7 bases. Germline CDR1 reads WSHSY; CDR2 reads SAAADI. The CDR3 spans 16 residues. J gave up 0 bases and V 5 bases, and 8 bases lay outside the gene matches. CDR3: CASSFAGRSSTDTQYF. The CDR3 nucleotides are TGCGCCAGCAGTTTTGCCGGGAGGTCTAGCACAGATACGCAGTATTTT.

The J gene is TRBJ2-3, the V gene TRBV5-1; 7 nucleotides agree with TRBD2. The germline gives CDR1 SGHRS, CDR2 YFSETQ. The CDR3 runs 14 residues. J lost 4 bases, V lost 4 bases, and 6 bases had no gene match. As DNA, the CDR3 is TGCGCCAGCAGCGGCTTGGGAGGGGCAGATACGCAGTATTTT. Protein product: CASSGLGGADTQYF.

This chain uses TRBV7-2 with TRBJ2-1; D perhaps matches TRBD1 (6 bases). V was cut by 4 bases and J by 6 bases, with 16 bases left in between. Germline-derived CDR1 and CDR2 are SGHTA and FQGNSA. This CDR3 region has 15 residues. CDR3 loop: CASSSDVGARNEQFF. CDR3 bases: TGTGCCAGCAGCTCAGATGTGGGGGCGCGCAATGAGCAGTTCTTC.

V is TRBV7-2 and J is TRBJ2-5, with TRBD1 matching 8 bases. The DNA end lines up better with TRBJ2-7; the J call may be wrong. Germline CDR1 reads SGHTA; CDR2 reads FQGNSA. This CDR3 is 16 amino acids long. The CDR3 reads CASSSRPGQATYEQYF. CDR3 nucleotides: TGTGCCAGCAGCTCACGCCCGGGACAGGCCACCTACGAGCAGTACTTC.

V usage is TRBV6-5 and J usage is TRBJ2-3, with D uncertain. With 0 bases removed from V and 6 bases from J, the gap between germline ends came to 7 bases. The CDR3 covers 13 residues. Per the germline V gene, CDR1 is MNHEY and CDR2 is SVGAGI. The CDR3 sequence is CASSYSPSDTQYF. The CDR3 DNA follows: TGTGCCAGCAGTTACTCGCCTAGTGATACGCAGTATTTT.

The chain employs TRBV7-6 and TRBJ2-5; 10 bases are a match to TRBD2. The CDR3 runs 14 residues. The germline gives CDR1 SGHVS, CDR2 FNYEAQ. The trim removed 3 bases at V and 7 bases at J, leaving 5 bases unmatched. The CDR3 DNA follows: TGTGCCAGCAGCTTTTTAGCGGGGGGCGGGACCCAGTACTTC. Residues: CASSFLAGGGTQYF.

The chain combines TRBV2 with TRBJ2-3; D is unclear. There are 14 residues in the CDR3. V lost 3 bases to trimming and J lost 5 bases, with 12 bases between them. CDR1 and CDR2 from the germline V gene are SNHLY and FYNNEI. The CDR3 spells CASSDPPKLDTQYF. CDR3 sequence (DNA): TGTGCCAGCAGTGACCCGCCTAAACTAGATACGCAGTATTTT. The variable domain in full, completed from reference TRBV2 and TRBJ2-3, reads EPEVTQTPSHQVTQMGQEVILRCVPISNHLYFYWYRQILGQKVEFLVSFYNNEISEKSEIFDDQFSVERPDGSNFTLKIRSTKLEDSAMYFCASSDPPKLDTQYFGPGTRLTVL.

J is TRBJ2-2 and V is TRBV5-6, with a possible D match to TRBD2 (6 bases). V dropped 3 bases and J dropped 8 bases, with 20 bases sitting between them. The CDR3 sequence is 16 residues long. Per germline, CDR1 SGHDT and CDR2 YYEEEE. The CDR3 protein is CASSSSPGRGTGELFF. For the CDR3, the DNA is TGTGCCAGCAGCTCCTCCCCGGGACGCGGGACGGGGGAGCTGTTTTTT.

The chain has TRBV5-1 and TRBJ2-1; TRBD2 might be the D (5 bases). With 2 bases removed from V and 6 bases from J, the gap between germline ends came to 12 bases. This CDR3 region has 14 residues. Germline V lookup: CDR1 SGHRS, CDR2 YFSETQ. The CDR3 sequence is CASSFSGGGNEQFF. The DNA for the CDR3 is TGCGCCAGCAGCTTCTCAGGAGGCGGCAATGAGCAGTTCTTC.

The V gene is TRBV30, the J gene TRBJ1-2; 8 nucleotides align to TRBD1. The CDR3 extends over 17 amino acids. CDR1 is GTSNPN and CDR2 is SVGIG in the germline V gene (reference sequence). With 2 bases clipped from V and 7 bases from J, the junction kept 18 bases outside the gene matches. The DNA of the CDR3 is TGTGCCTGGAGTCTCCCGGCCGGACAGGGAAGGAGAGGTGGCTACACCTTC. This encodes CAWSLPAGQGRRGGYTF.

The chain has TRBV11-2 and TRBJ1-2; D remains unclear. Trimming removed 3 bases at V and 7 bases at J, with 18 bases between. Germline lookup yields CDR1 SGHAT and CDR2 FQNNGV. CDR3 length equals 15 residues. CDR3 sequence reads: CASSFPGREGSGYTF. The CDR3 DNA reads as TGTGCCAGCAGCTTTCCCGGACGGGAGGGTAGTGGCTACACCTTC. Full variable domain (rest looked up from reference TRBV11-2 and TRBJ1-2): EAGVAQSPRYKIIEKRQSVAFWCNPISGHATLYWYQQILGQGPKLLIQFQNNGVVDDSQLPKDRFSAERLKGVDSTLKIQPAKLEDSAVYLCASSFPGREGSGYTFGSGTRLTVV.

This chain joins TRBV23-1 and TRBJ2-7; D is possibly TRBD1 (7 bases). Being an ORF, TRBV23-1 has a function that is uncertain. CDR3 length: 19 residues. The V end was cut by 3 bases, the J end by 3 bases, with 27 bases between. Written as DNA, the CDR3 is TGCGCCAGCAGTCATTGGAGAGGGGGCGGGAAGGCCCTTTACTACGAGCAGTACTTC. This gives the protein CASSHWRGGGKALYYEQYF.

The chain links TRBV18 to TRBJ1-1; D perhaps matches TRBD1 (5 bases). Germline lookup yields CDR1 KGHSH and CDR2 LQKENI. This CDR3 has 14 amino acids. Trimming pared 1 base from V and 4 bases from J, leaving 10 bases between. The CDR3 region is CASSPLQGGTEAFF. For the CDR3, the DNA is TGTGCCAGCTCACCACTGCAGGGAGGCACTGAAGCTTTCTTT.

CDR3 sequence: CASSPPTSLRGIYEQYF. CDR3 sequence (DNA): TGTGCCAGCAGTCCTCCCACTAGCCTACGAGGGATCTACGAGCAGTACTTC. The chain joins TRBV28 to TRBJ2-7; a possible D gene is TRBD2 (6 bases). The germline V gene encodes CDR1 MDHEN and CDR2 SYDVKM. V was cut by 5 bases and J by 3 bases, with 23 bases left in between. The CDR3 totals 17 residues.

The J gene is TRBJ1-5, the V gene TRBV5-1; D is possibly TRBD1 (5 bases). This CDR3 comprises 19 residues. V was clipped by 1 base and J by 3 bases, with 23 bases between them. Germline V gene sequence: CDR1 SGHRS, CDR2 YFSETQ. CDR3 in amino acids: CASSLTPGVFGVFNQPQHF. In DNA, the CDR3 is TGCGCCAGCAGCTTGACGCCGGGGGTTTTTGGAGTTTTCAATCAGCCCCAGCATTTT. The full variable domain, in which reference TRBV5-1 and TRBJ1-5 provide the parts outside the CDR3, is KAGVTQTPRYLIKTRGQQVTLSCSPISGHRSVSWYQQTPGQGLQFLFEYFSETQRNKGNFPGRFSGRQFSNSRSEMNVSTLELGDSALYLCASSLTPGVFGVFNQPQHFGDGTRLSIL.

The chain is built from TRBV5-6 and TRBJ1-2; maybe TRBD1 (5 bases). The CDR3 runs to 17 residues. Germline V gene data show CDR1 as SGHDT and CDR2 as YYEEEE. Trimming stripped 0 bases from V and 1 base from J, with 16 bases between. The CDR3 DNA is TGTGCCAGCAGCTTGGGGGCCGGGGGGTTTGGTAACTATGGCTACACCTTC. Translation gives CASSLGAGGFGNYGYTF. Together with reference TRBV5-6 and TRBJ1-2, the CDR3 gives the full variable domain: DAGVTQSPTHLIKTRGQQVTLRCSPKSGHDTVSWYQQALGQGPQFIFQYYEEEERQRGNFPDRFSGHQFPNYSSELNVNALLLGDSALYLCASSLGAGGFGNYGYTFGSGTRLTVV.

This clone was counted only a few times. The rearrangement joins TRBV7-2 to TRBJ1-4; 8 nucleotides match TRBD1. J was trimmed by 2 bases and V by 5 bases; bases with no gene match: 10. CDR1 and CDR2 (germline): SGHTA, FQGNSA. The CDR3 sequence is 17 residues long. The CDR3 sequence is CASSPGQGRWTNEKLFF. CDR3 bases: TGTGCCAGCAGCCCTGGACAGGGCCGATGGACTAATGAAAAACTGTTTTTT. Drawing the rest from reference TRBV7-2 and TRBJ1-4, the complete variable domain is GAGVSQSPSNKVTEKGKDVELRCDPISGHTALYWYRQSLGQGLEFLIYFQGNSAPDKSGLPSDRFSAERTGGSVSTLTIQRTQQEDSAVYLCASSPGQGRWTNEKLFFGSGTQLSVL.

The chain has TRBV2 and TRBJ2-1; no firm D call. Per the germline V gene, CDR1 is SNHLY and CDR2 is FYNNEI. The CDR3 loop spans 12 amino acids. Trimming removed 7 bases at V and 6 bases at J, with 10 bases between. CDR3 protein: CASILSSNEQFF. CDR3 sequence (DNA): TGTGCCAGCATTCTTAGTTCCAATGAGCAGTTCTTC.

The gene calls are TRBV7-8 and TRBJ2-1, with TRBD2 identical over 9 bases. CDR1 is SGHVS, CDR2 FQNEAQ, per germline. The CDR3 is 17 residues long. J was trimmed by 3 bases and V by 1 base; bases with no gene match: 7. The CDR3 coding sequence is TGTGCCAGCAGCTTAGGGCGGCGCGGGAGGGTCTACAATGAGCAGTTCTTC. Encoded protein: CASSLGRRGRVYNEQFF.

The chain is built from TRBV7-6 and TRBJ2-3; maybe TRBD1 (6 bases). CDR1 is SGHVS, CDR2 FNYEAQ, per germline. The CDR3 is 16 residues long. Trimming left V 3 bases short and J 4 bases short, with 17 bases between. CDR3 protein: CASSLRQSGGPDTQYF. The CDR3 DNA is TGTGCCAGCAGCTTGAGACAAAGTGGGGGCCCAGATACGCAGTATTTT.

The chain employs TRBV14 and TRBJ2-7; 12 nucleotides align to TRBD1. The CDR3 totals 16 residues. The V and J ends lost 1 base and 7 bases, in that order; junction bases with no gene match: 8. Germline lookup yields CDR1 SGHDN and CDR2 FVKESK. The chain's CDR3 is CASSQVPGQGAWEQYF. The CDR3 nucleotides read TGTGCCAGCAGCCAAGTCCCGGGACAGGGGGCTTGGGAGCAGTACTTC.

This chain uses TRBV4-1 with TRBJ1-2; D is perhaps TRBD1 (5 bases). There are 15 residues in the CDR3. Germline loops: CDR1 MGHRA, CDR2 YSYEKL. V lost 4 bases and J lost 0, with 12 bases in between. In nucleotides, the CDR3 is TGCGCCAGCAGCCCATTGACAGCCGCTAACTATGGCTACACCTTC. Residues: CASSPLTAANYGYTF.

The V call is TRBV2, the J call TRBJ2-4; maybe TRBD1 (6 bases). The CDR3 has 13 residues. Germline V gene data show CDR1 as SNHLY and CDR2 as FYNNEI. Trimming stripped 7 bases from V and 4 bases from J, with 11 bases between. The CDR3 region is CASTGDAKNIQYF. CDR3 DNA: TGTGCCAGCACAGGGGACGCAAAAAACATTCAGTACTTC. Full variable domain (remainder filled in from reference TRBV2 and TRBJ2-4): EPEVTQTPSHQVTQMGQEVILRCVPISNHLYFYWYRQILGQKVEFLVSFYNNEISEKSEIFDDQFSVERPDGSNFTLKIRSTKLEDSAMYFCASTGDAKNIQYFGAGTRLSVL.